This TCR beta chain was recorded in a study of blood T cell repertoires in COVID-19 (TCRdb year 2020). Some background on the complete study: Samples from collaborators originated in the United States, Italy and Spain and spanned both the acute and convalescent phases of COVID-19. The material from the prospective study consisted of cDNA or gDNA derived from T cells, B-cell-depleted T cells, or PBMCs. The dataset comprised deeply sampled blood TCRbeta repertoires from subjects exposed to, actively infected with, or recovered from COVID-19. The repertoires were released in a freely available public database intended as a resource for research on the immune response to SARS-CoV-2. Samples came from the ongoing ImmuneRACE study (first 160 participants) plus 1,254 subjects from 6 global collaborators. Sample metadata almost always included a de-identified subject ID, COVID-19 status, age in years and sex. Where available, HLA class I and class II types were obtained from metadata supplied by the sample provider rather than from assay-based typing.

The immunoSEQ Assay, a bias-controlled multiplex PCR, was used to amplify TCRbeta CDR3 regions from genomic DNA. As for the original processing: The number of nucleated cells in each sample was estimated from the amplification of reference gene primers within the assay. To quantify the absolute abundance of each unique TCRbeta CDR3 rearrangement, sequence reads were collapsed and filtered. For each sample, productive Simpson clonality was calculated by taking the square root of Simpson's diversity index across productive rearrangements. Here the immuneACCESS table is served through TCRdb, limited to in-frame sequences with V and J called. Missing clones are a known gap in these copies; in checked studies unresolved V genes cover under half, and the rest lacks a known reason. The V and J calls and clone size come from that table; D and trimming were worked out from the DNA. This sample gives about 160,000 clones in total; roughly 89% of them show up just once. The leading ten clones occupy just under 4% of the sample.

Summary of the overall study and its limitations: The quantity of clinical and demographic metadata differed by source and by participant and was supplied without curation.

The germline V gene specifies MDHEN as CDR1 and SYDVKM as CDR2. Relative to germline, V is missing 5 bases and J is missing 5 bases, with 11 bases of the junction outside any gene match. Reading from cysteine to phenylalanine, the CDR3 counts 17 amino acids. The read is trimmed to its CDR3 DNA, 51 bases read in frame from base 1. Comment on this clone: Its specific antigen is unknown. No qualities accompany the bases; no much larger clone lies one base away.

Samples from volunteer blood donors who had recovered from COVID-19 were contributed by a second Seattle source. Each collaborating institution followed its own protocols to collect whole blood in K2EDTA tubes. For TCRbeta analysis, collaborators shipped samples as frozen whole blood, isolated PBMCs, or DNA extracted from either of those sample types. The V gene is TRBV28 and the J gene is TRBJ2-7, and 14 junction bases match TRBD2. Sequencing used peripheral blood. This receptor was obtained from a woman aged 55-70 years who had recovered from COVID-19. The CDR3 here reads CASSTYRGLAGANEQYF. At the DNA level, the sequence is TGTGCCAGCAGTACTTACAGGGGACTAGCGGGGGCCAACGAGCAGTACTTC.